This T cell receptor (beta chain) is from a study of blood T cell repertoires in COVID-19. TCRdb keeps only in-frame clones here, not all; method: immunoSEQ multiplex PCR. In the table there are about 230,000 clones, about 80% of which are singletons. Per the germline V gene, CDR1 is MGHDK and CDR2 is SYGVNS. This CDR3 contains 16 residues. Trimming removed 3 bases from V and 6 bases from J; junction bases left unmatched: 10. The source material was PBMCs or T cells enriched from blood (not recorded which). This chain uses TRBV25-1 with TRBJ2-3; TRBD2 aligns across 9 bases. This TCR was recovered from a man in his fifties or sixties who had recovered from COVID-19. CDR3 DNA: TGTGCCAGCAGTGACCCTAGCGGGGCCCCGGGGGATACGCAGTATTTT. Amino acid sequence: CASSDPSGAPGDTQYF.